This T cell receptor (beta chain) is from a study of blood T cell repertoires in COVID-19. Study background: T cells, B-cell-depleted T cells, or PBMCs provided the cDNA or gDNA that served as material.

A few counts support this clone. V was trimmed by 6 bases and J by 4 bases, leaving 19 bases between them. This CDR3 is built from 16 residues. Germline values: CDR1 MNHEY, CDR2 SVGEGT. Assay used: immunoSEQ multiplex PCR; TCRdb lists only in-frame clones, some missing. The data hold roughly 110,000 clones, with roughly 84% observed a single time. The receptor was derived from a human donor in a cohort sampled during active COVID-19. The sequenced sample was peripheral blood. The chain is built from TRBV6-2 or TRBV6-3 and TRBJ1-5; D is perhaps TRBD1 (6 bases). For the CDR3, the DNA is TGTGCCAGCAGCCACGACAGGTCGAATACGAATCAGCCCCAGCATTTT. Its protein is CASSHDRSNTNQPQHF.